What follows describes a single T cell receptor beta chain. Its cognate antigen is unknown. The CDR3 totals 15 residues. V gave up 6 bases and J gave up 4 bases; unmatched junction bases: 9. The V gene's germline CDR1 is MNHEY and CDR2 SMNVEV (reference sequence). This specimen comes from a study of cytomegalovirus exposure and HLA in healthy donors. Study-wide results and caveats: Presence/absence analyses supposed approximately even sequencing depth among donors.

Researchers ran the PCR with 60 Vbeta and 13 Jbeta primers. Sequencing used immunoSEQ multiplex PCR; TCRdb keeps in-frame clones, though not all of them. The data show over 200,000 clones, more than 75% seen once. The source is a human donor in good health. Sequencing input: PBMCs. This sequence joins TRBV27 and TRBJ2-7; 10 bases map to TRBD2. The CDR3 sequence is CASRRPLAGAYEQYF. CDR3 DNA sequence: TGTGCCAGCAGACGCCCCCTAGCGGGAGCTTACGAGCAGTACTTC.